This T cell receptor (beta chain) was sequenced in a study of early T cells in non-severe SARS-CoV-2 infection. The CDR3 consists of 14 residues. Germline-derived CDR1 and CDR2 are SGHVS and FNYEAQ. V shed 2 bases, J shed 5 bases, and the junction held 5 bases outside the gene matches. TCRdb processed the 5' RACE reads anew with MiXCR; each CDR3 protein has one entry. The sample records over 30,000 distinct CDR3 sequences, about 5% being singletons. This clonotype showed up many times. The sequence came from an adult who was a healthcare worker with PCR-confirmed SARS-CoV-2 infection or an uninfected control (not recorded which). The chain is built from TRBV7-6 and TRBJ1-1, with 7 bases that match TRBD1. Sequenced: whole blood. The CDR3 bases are TGTGCCAGCAGCTTAAAGGGGGCGAGGACTGAAGCTTTCTTT. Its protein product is CASSLKGARTEAFF.